This TCR beta chain appears in the sequencing data of a study of response to subunit inactivated influenza vaccine (dated by TCRdb to between 2017 and 2018). Regarding the study in general: The study used deep quantitative T cell receptor repertoire profiling to track responses to a trivalent subunit inactivated influenza vaccine. General findings and caveats noted by the study authors: The authors proposed that each seasonal influenza vaccination may bring in only a limited number of new T cells.

A distance of 10 bases separates the germline ends of V and J, which lose 1 base and 2 bases respectively. The germline V gene (reference sequence) gives CDR1 as LGHDT and CDR2 as YNNKEL. The CDR3 spans 15 residues, from the cysteine through the phenylalanine. Only the CDR3 DNA is retained, 45 bases long and in frame from the first base. Regarding this clonotype: Its antigen specificity is not known. One base away there is no much larger clone; base qualities are not given.

The library was prepared using RT-PCR. Sequenced on an Illumina HiSeq 2500. The public reads were reprocessed in TCRdb via fastp at Q25 and MiXCR, keeping in-frame beta chains. Entries that share a CDR3 protein sequence are merged under the most common genes and DNA. Present in this sample are more than 600,000 distinct CDR3 sequences, around 18% of which were seen just once. Jointly, the top ten make up roughly a tenth of the sample. The chain was built from TRBV3-1 and TRBJ2-3; the D gene cannot be named for sure. The sample here was PBMCs from blood, taken less than 6 days after vaccination. The clonotype originates from a man aged 50 or older who received an inactivated influenza vaccine. Donor details come from another sample of the same person, matched by shared clones. The CDR3 amino acid sequence is: CASSQVSGVTDTQYF. The nucleotide sequence reads as follows: TGTGCCAGCAGCCAAGTTTCGGGCGTCACAGATACGCAGTATTTT.